This is a list of T cell receptor beta chains from one sample in a study of blood T cells in healthy people across ages. TCRdb re-analysed the 5' RACE reads in MiXCR, keeping a single row per CDR3 protein. Of 730,000 or so distinct CDR3 sequences listed, roughly 44% are singletons. Sample: blood. Receptors were obtained from a woman aged 55-75 years in good health. Both conserved end residues are part of each CDR3. D genes are given only for firm matches. Clone size appears in some rows only: once, few, many, or a class for an expanded clone.

j_gene	abundance	d_gene	v_gene	CDR3aa	CDR3nt
TRBJ2-1	few	TRBD2	TRBV20-1	CSAEGLAGRIYNEQFF	TGCAGTGCTGAAGGGTTAGCGGGACGTATTTACAATGAGCAGTTCTTC
TRBJ2-5	NA	NA	TRBV6-1	CASSETSGAQYF	TGTGCCAGCAGTGAAACCTCGGGGGCCCAGTACTTC
TRBJ1-1	NA	TRBD1	TRBV5-6	CASSSPGQSYTEAFF	TGTGCCAGCAGCTCGCCGGGACAGTCATACACTGAAGCTTTCTTT
TRBJ2-1	few	NA	TRBV7-7	CASSLGWGVQEQFF	TGTGCCAGCAGCTTAGGGTGGGGGGTGCAAGAGCAGTTCTTC
TRBJ1-5	NA	TRBD1	TRBV5-1	CASSLEPSGTGGGQPQHF	TGCGCCAGCAGCTTGGAACCTTCCGGGACAGGGGGCGGCCAGCCCCAGCATTTT
TRBJ1-2	NA	TRBD1	TRBV6-6	CASSDSGQVYGYTF	TGTGCCAGCAGCGACTCGGGACAGGTCTATGGCTACACCTTC
TRBJ2-3	NA	TRBD2	TRBV10-3	CASRGTSGGSRTDTQYF	TGTGCCTCCCGGGGAACTAGCGGGGGGAGTAGGACAGATACGCAGTATTTT
TRBJ2-1	NA	TRBD1	TRBV20-1	CSAGGQGKASSYNEQFF	TGCAGTGCTGGAGGACAGGGTAAAGCAAGCTCCTACAATGAGCAGTTCTTC
TRBJ2-7	NA	NA	TRBV6-5	CASSYGITGESSYEQYF	TGTGCCAGCAGTTACGGTATCACAGGAGAGAGCTCCTACGAGCAGTACTTC
TRBJ2-7	NA	TRBD2	TRBV27	CASSLAGGIVYEQYF	TGTGCCAGCAGTTTAGCGGGAGGAATTGTCTACGAGCAGTACTTC
TRBJ2-4	many	TRBD1	TRBV5-1	CASSQGQGKNIQYF	TGCGCCAGCAGCCAGGGACAGGGGAAAAACATTCAGTACTTC
TRBJ2-7	NA	NA	TRBV29-1	CSANSGFSYNEQYF	TGCAGCGCCAATAGCGGTTTCTCCTACAATGAGCAGTACTTC
TRBJ2-5	NA	TRBD1	TRBV9	CASSIDRGKETQYF	TGTGCCAGCAGCATCGACAGGGGGAAAGAGACCCAGTACTTC
TRBJ2-7	NA	TRBD2	TRBV12-3/TRBV12-4	CASSDGGTSRNYEQYF	TGTGCCAGCAGTGATGGGGGGACTAGCAGAAACTACGAGCAGTACTTC
TRBJ2-1	NA	NA	TRBV5-1	CAGSSTTSIANEQFF	TGCGCCGGCAGCTCGACAACTAGTATCGCCAATGAGCAGTTCTTC
TRBJ1-6	many	NA	TRBV28	CASSRDPEPLHF	TGTGCCAGCAGCCGGGACCCGGAACCCCTCCACTTT
TRBJ2-2	few	NA	TRBV18	CASSPRAGELFF	TGTGCCAGCTCACCACGGGCCGGGGAGCTGTTTTTT